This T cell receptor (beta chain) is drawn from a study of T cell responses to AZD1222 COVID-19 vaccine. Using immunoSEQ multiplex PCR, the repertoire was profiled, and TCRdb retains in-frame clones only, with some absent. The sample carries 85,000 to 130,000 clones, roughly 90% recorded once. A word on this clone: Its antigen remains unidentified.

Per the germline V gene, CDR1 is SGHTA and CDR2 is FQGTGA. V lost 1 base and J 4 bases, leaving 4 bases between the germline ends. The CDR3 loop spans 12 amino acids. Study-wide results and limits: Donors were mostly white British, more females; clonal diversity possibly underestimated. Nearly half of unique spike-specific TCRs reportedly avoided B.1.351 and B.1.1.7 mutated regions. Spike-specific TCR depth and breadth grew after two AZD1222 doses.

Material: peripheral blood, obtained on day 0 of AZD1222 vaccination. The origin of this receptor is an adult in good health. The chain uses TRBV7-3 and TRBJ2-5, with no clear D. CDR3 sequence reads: CASSLNGETQYF. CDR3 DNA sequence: TGTGCCAGCAGCTTAAACGGAGAGACCCAGTACTTC.